Following are 21 T cell receptor beta chains from one sample sequenced in a study of PD-1 blockade in classical Hodgkin lymphoma. Measured with immunoSEQ multiplex PCR; TCRdb has only the in-frame clones, and not every one. The table shows 30,000 to 40,000 clones, with around 90% occurring only once. Sample time point: cycle 4 day 1 (C4D1), after less than 7 weeks of nivolumab. Each of the patients experienced relapse following autologous stem cell transplantation, and their brentuximab vedotin exposure differed. Researchers report purifying CD4+ T cells from thawed PBMCs by magnetic negative selection. Sequencing was performed on CD4+ T cells from blood, taken before the fourth cycle of nivolumab. These TCRs come from a human donor with classical Hodgkin lymphoma.

The chain recombines TRBV18 with TRBJ1-1; TRBD1 agrees at 7 bases. CDR1 is KGHSH, CDR2 LQKENI, per germline. Germline trimming cut 0 bases from V and 4 bases from J; bases unmatched to any gene: 2. CDR3 length: 14 amino acids. In nucleotides, the CDR3 is TGTGCCAGCTCACCACCGGCAGGGGGCACTGAAGCTTTCTTT. This encodes CASSPPAGGTEAFF. Looking up the rest from reference TRBV18 and TRBJ1-1 gives the full variable domain: NAGVMQNPRHLVRRRGQEARLRCSPMKGHSHVYWYRQLPEEGLKFMVYLQKENIIDESGMPKERFSAEFPKEGPSILRIQQVVRGDSAAYFCASSPPAGGTEAFFGQGTRLTVV.

This clone was picked up one time. One end of the junction varies from germline; a read error may be responsible. The rearrangement uses TRBV30 and TRBJ1-2; a possible D gene is TRBD1 (5 bases). The CDR3 is 14 amino acids. Germline CDR1 is GTSNPN and CDR2 is SVGIG (reference sequence). Here the CDR3 DNA reads TGTGCCCGGAGGGACCCCAGCCGACAGAATGGCTACACCTTC. It yields the protein CARRDPSRQNGYTF.

The rearrangement links TRBV6-6 to TRBJ2-5; 7 bases fit TRBD2. The trim removed 8 bases at V and 2 bases at J, leaving 11 bases unmatched. Germline CDR1 and CDR2: MNHNY and SVGAGI (reference sequence). This CDR3 is built from 15 residues. The DNA of the CDR3 is TGTGCCAGCGGACGTCGGGGCGGGAGTCAAGAGACCCAGTACTTC. It codes for CASGRRGGSQETQYF.

This clone came up a few times. This sequence joins TRBV14 and TRBJ1-1; D gene ambiguous. This CDR3 is 13 amino acids long. V was trimmed by 0 bases and J by 5 bases, leaving 7 bases between them. The germline gives CDR1 SGHDN, CDR2 FVKESK. CDR3 in DNA: TGTGCCAGCAGCCAAGACCTTTGGACTGAAGCTTTCTTT. Protein sequence: CASSQDLWTEAFF.

This clone was picked up one time. The chain joins TRBV7-6 to TRBJ2-7, with D uncertain. V lost 4 bases and J 1 base, leaving 8 bases between the germline ends. CDR3 length: 13 residues. Germline assignment: CDR1 SGHVS and CDR2 FNYEAQ. The CDR3 DNA reads TGTGCCAGCAGCTCCCTGCGTTCCTACGAGCAGTACTTC. This translates into CASSSLRSYEQYF.

V and J are TRBV28 and TRBJ2-3, with 8 bases identical to TRBD2. The germline CDR1 and CDR2 sequences are MDHEN and SYDVKM. V lost 0 bases to trimming and J lost 1 base; unmatched junction nucleotides: 3. The CDR3 totals 16 residues. The DNA for the CDR3 is TGTGCCAGCAGTTTATGGGCGCGGGAGGGCACAGATACGCAGTATTTT. Translating it yields CASSLWAREGTDTQYF.

CDR3 in amino acids: CAWGQGKAPEAFF. CDR3 DNA: TGTGCCTGGGGACAGGGTAAGGCCCCTGAAGCTTTCTTT. V gene TRBV30 combines with J gene TRBJ1-1; 8 bases line up with TRBD1. This CDR3 contains 13 residues. Trimming removed 5 bases from V and 6 bases from J; junction bases left unmatched: 8. The germline gives CDR1 GTSNPN, CDR2 SVGIG (reference sequence). The full variable domain, completed using reference TRBV30 and TRBJ1-1, is SQTIHQWPATLVQPVGSPLSLECTVEGTSNPNLYWYRQAAGRGLQLLFYSVGIGQISSEVPQNLSASRPQDRQFILSSKKLLLSDSGFYLCAWGQGKAPEAFFGQGTRLTVV.

The rearrangement joins TRBV6-4 to TRBJ2-1; 13 bases are shared with TRBD2. The CDR3 covers 16 residues. V dropped 5 bases and J dropped 2; count of bases not matched to a gene: 3. CDR1 and CDR2 (germline): MRHNA, SNTAGT. The CDR3 DNA is TGTGCCAGCAGTTGGACTAGCGGGAGTGCCTACAATGAGCAGTTCTTC. Translating gives CASSWTSGSAYNEQFF.

This CDR3 reads CASSLDSGSNEQFF. The CDR3 coding sequence is TGTGCCAGCAGCTTAGATAGCGGGAGCAATGAGCAGTTCTTC. The V and J genes are TRBV7-3 and TRBJ2-1; TRBD2 matches at 9 bases. Germline V gene lookup returns CDR1 SGHTA and CDR2 FQGTGA. The CDR3 has 14 amino acids. Losses at the gene ends were 2 bases for V and 6 bases for J; bases not matched to a gene: 2.

Here the CDR3 reads CASSQPLRANTEAFF. The CDR3 DNA follows: TGCGCCAGCAGCCAACCTCTCCGGGCGAACACTGAAGCTTTCTTT. This chain joins TRBV4-1 and TRBJ1-1, with no clear D. V lost 2 bases, J lost 1 base, and 11 bases lay in between. Per germline, CDR1 MGHRA and CDR2 YSYEKL. The CDR3 is 15 amino acids.

The CDR3 sequence is CASSPVGDVQTQYF. CDR3 sequence (DNA): TGTGCCAGCTCACCGGTAGGAGACGTTCAGACCCAGTACTTC. This chain uses TRBV18 with TRBJ2-5; D unclear. CDR1 is KGHSH, CDR2 LQKENI, per germline. With 3 bases removed from V and 6 bases from J, the gap between germline ends came to 14 bases. The CDR3 runs 14 residues.

The V and J genes are TRBV7-9 and TRBJ1-5; no definite D call. The germline gives CDR1 SEHNR, CDR2 FQNEAQ (reference sequence). V was pared by 1 base and J by 11 bases, with 18 bases between. This CDR3 is built from 15 residues. The CDR3 DNA follows: TGTGCCAGCAGCTTAGTGATGGGTCGCCGTGGGTCCCAGCATTTT. Protein product: CASSLVMGRRGSQHF. Looking up the rest from reference TRBV7-9 and TRBJ1-5 gives the full variable domain: DTGVSQNPRHKITKRGQNVTFRCDPISEHNRLYWYRQTLGQGPEFLTYFQNEAQLEKSRLLSDRFSAERPKGSFSTLEIQRTEQGDSAMYLCASSLVMGRRGSQHFGDGTRLSIL.

This chain connects TRBV7-6 to TRBJ2-1; 8 positions agree with TRBD2. With 8 bases clipped from V and 6 bases from J, the junction kept 6 bases outside the gene matches. The CDR3 is 13 amino acids. In germline, CDR1 is SGHVS, CDR2 FNYEAQ. CDR3 in DNA: TGTGCCAGCCAGCGGGGGAGCGGCAATGAGCAGTTCTTC. Amino acid sequence: CASQRGSGNEQFF.

The chain recombines TRBV18 with TRBJ2-1; 7 positions agree with TRBD1. The CDR3 is 16 amino acids. The trim removed 3 bases at V and 0 bases at J, leaving 5 bases unmatched. Germline CDR1 KGHSH, CDR2 LQKENI. Written as DNA, the CDR3 is TGTGCCAGCTCACCGGGACAGCCAAACTCCTACAATGAGCAGTTCTTC. This encodes CASSPGQPNSYNEQFF.

The chain links TRBV14 to TRBJ1-2, with a possible D match to TRBD1 (5 bases). V lost 4 bases and J lost 2, with 11 bases in between. The CDR3 is made up of 14 amino acids. CDR1 is SGHDN, CDR2 FVKESK, per germline. CDR3 nucleotide sequence: TGTGCCAGCAGCCCCGCAGGGTTAAACTATGGCTACACCTTC. Its protein product is CASSPAGLNYGYTF. The full variable domain, its missing parts supplied by reference TRBV14 and TRBJ1-2, is EAGVTQFPSHSVIEKGQTVTLRCDPISGHDNLYWYRRVMGKEIKFLLHFVKESKQDESGMPNNRFLAERTGGTYSTLKVQPAELEDSGVYFCASSPAGLNYGYTFGSGTRLTVV.

This chain links TRBV5-1 with TRBJ2-5, with D hard to call. Germline V lookup: CDR1 SGHRS, CDR2 YFSETQ. Trimming cost V 0 bases and J 5 bases, with 5 bases left between them. The CDR3 consists of 12 residues. The chain's CDR3 is CASSLARETQYF. The CDR3 bases are TGCGCCAGCAGCTTGGCTAGGGAGACCCAGTACTTC.

The chain employs TRBV30 and TRBJ2-3, with D uncertain. The germline CDR1 and CDR2 sequences are GTSNPN and SVGIG (reference sequence). Trimming stripped 1 base from V and 6 bases from J, with 14 bases between. This CDR3 contains 14 residues. CDR3 nucleotide sequence: TGTGCCTGGAGTGGCGAGGCCTCGTGGGATACGCAGTATTTT. This translates into CAWSGEASWDTQYF.

This chain uses TRBV5-6 with TRBJ2-7; 10 positions match TRBD1. CDR3 size: 13 residues. The germline V gene has CDR1 SGHDT and CDR2 YYEEEE. V lost 4 bases and J lost 6; bases outside the gene matches: 4. CDR3 sequence (DNA): TGTGCCAGCAGCCCGTGGACAGGGGGCGAGCAGTACTTC. It is translated as CASSPWTGGEQYF.

The count of this clone is one. The CDR3: CASSSPDRAGTEAFF. In DNA, the CDR3 is TGTGCCAGCAGCTCCCCCGACAGGGCGGGCACTGAAGCTTTCTTT. This chain connects TRBV11-2 to TRBJ1-1; 7 bases align to TRBD1. CDR1 is SGHAT and CDR2 is FQNNGV in the germline V gene. The CDR3 has 15 residues. Losses at the gene ends were 4 bases for V and 4 bases for J; bases not matched to a gene: 9.

The chain has TRBV20-1 and TRBJ1-1; D ambiguous. Trimming cost V 3 bases and J 7 bases, with 9 bases left between them. The length of the CDR3 is 11 residues. The germline gives CDR1 DFQATT, CDR2 SNEGSKA (reference sequence). For the CDR3, the DNA is TGCAGTGCTAGTTTCCGATTTGAAGCTTTCTTT. Amino acids: CSASFRFEAFF.

The chain has TRBV5-1 and TRBJ2-3; TRBD1 matches 9 bases. CDR1 and CDR2 from the germline V gene are SGHRS and YFSETQ. CDR3 length: 16 amino acids. Trimming cost V 0 bases and J 1 base; bases outside gene matches: 3. The CDR3 reads CASSLVGDRGTDTQYF. CDR3 DNA: TGCGCCAGCAGCTTGGTTGGGGACAGGGGCACAGATACGCAGTATTTT.